The 20 T cell receptor beta chains given below trace back to one sample, sequenced in a study of CD8+CD57+ T cells in acquired aplastic anemia (dated by TCRdb to the late 2010s). Sequenced on an Illumina HiSeq 2000. TCR beta VDJ combination and CDR3 sequence profiling used genomic DNA as the template. TCRdb took the public reads, trimmed them with fastp at Q25, ran MiXCR for clone calling and kept in-frame beta chains. Each record represents a unique CDR3 protein, reported with the most common genes and DNA among its rows. This sample lists 250,000 to 300,000 distinct CDR3 sequences; roughly 61% were detected once. The biggest ten clones account for approximately 1.3% of the sample. Flow cytometry had shown CD8+CD57+ cell expansion in the patients selected for sequencing. Specimen: sorted CD4+, CD8+, or CD8+CD57+ T cells (not recorded which) from PBMCs. These receptor sequences come from a human donor with aplastic anemia.

This clonotype was observed a single time. The rearrangement links TRBV20-1 to TRBJ2-7; D tentatively fits TRBD1 or TRBD2 (5 bases each). CDR1 is DFQATT and CDR2 is SNEGSKA in the germline V gene (reference sequence). The CDR3 loop spans 10 amino acids. Trimming cost V 0 bases and J 11 bases, with 8 bases left between them. Here the CDR3 DNA reads TGCAGTGCTAGAGATCTGGGGGAGTACTTC. It is translated as CSARDLGEYF.

CDR3 sequence reads: CASSESDEQFF. The CDR3 DNA reads TGCGCCAGCAGTGAGTCGGATGAGCAGTTCTTC. V gene TRBV10-1 combines with J gene TRBJ2-1, with no clear D. The germline V gene has CDR1 WNHNN and CDR2 SYGVQD (reference sequence). The CDR3 runs to 11 residues. The germline V and J ends were trimmed by 0 bases and 8 bases, with 2 bases remaining between them.

The V and J genes are TRBV2 and TRBJ2-2; D call uncertain. Germline-derived CDR1 and CDR2 are SNHLY and FYNNEI. The CDR3 is 17 amino acids. V shed 8 bases and J shed 0 bases, with 19 bases lying between them. In DNA form, the CDR3 reads TGTGCCAGCGAGAGACGGCACAGATACGCGAACACCGGGGAGCTGTTTTTT. This encodes CASERRHRYANTGELFF.

The DNA of the CDR3 is TGTGCCAGCGGGACTAGCCCTGGAAACACCATATATTTT. It encodes CASGTSPGNTIYF. J is TRBJ1-3 and V is TRBV19; perhaps TRBD1 as D (5 bases). CDR1 LNHDA and CDR2 SQIVND come from the germline V gene (reference sequence). The CDR3 extends over 13 amino acids. The V end lost 9 bases, the J end lost 2 bases, and 11 bases lay between the germline ends.

The chain uses TRBV19 and TRBJ2-7, with D perhaps TRBD1 or TRBD2 (5 bases each). Trimming took off 6 bases at V and 3 bases at J, with 15 bases between the two ends. Per germline, CDR1 LNHDA and CDR2 SQIVND (reference sequence). This CDR3 spans 14 amino acids. The CDR3 region has the DNA TGTGCCAGTAGCCATGGGGGACGGGACTACGAGCAGTACTTC. Translation: CASSHGGRDYEQYF.

This clonotype was seen only a few times. CDR3 amino acids: CAWSGILGSTDTQYF. In nucleotides, the CDR3 is TGTGCCTGGAGCGGGATATTAGGTAGCACAGATACGCAGTATTTT. This chain uses TRBV30 with TRBJ2-3; a weak D match, TRBD2 (5 bases). The CDR3 is 15 amino acids. From germline, CDR1 is GTSNPN and CDR2 SVGIG (reference sequence). Trimming removed 3 bases at V and 0 bases at J, with 13 bases between.

V usage is TRBV10-3 and J usage is TRBJ1-5, with no clear D. Looked up from germline, CDR1 is ENHRY and CDR2 is SYGVKD. The CDR3 loop spans 14 amino acids. Trimming pared 5 bases from V and 5 bases from J, leaving 13 bases between. CDR3 sequence (DNA): TGTGCCATCAGTCGGGATGGTTTAGATCAGCCCCAGCATTTT. It codes for CAISRDGLDQPQHF.

V usage is TRBV7-3 and J usage is TRBJ2-3; the D is unclear. The CDR3 runs 14 residues. V dropped 8 bases and J dropped 6 bases, with 18 bases sitting between them. In germline, CDR1 is SGHTA, CDR2 FQGTGA. CDR3 region: CASGERSGMDTQYF. The CDR3 DNA reads as TGTGCCAGCGGTGAACGATCGGGTATGGATACGCAGTATTTT.

This clonotype was seen just once. J is TRBJ1-1 and V is TRBV2; no clear D gene. Deletions cut 1 base from V and 9 bases from J, with 12 bases between. CDR3 size: 13 residues. The germline V gene encodes CDR1 SNHLY and CDR2 FYNNEI. The CDR3 bases are TGTGCCAGCAGTGAAGGGGTCAGACCGAAAGCTTTCTTT. Translated: CASSEGVRPKAFF.

V is TRBV7-4 and J is TRBJ2-3; D gene uncertain. Trimming pared 2 bases from V and 5 bases from J, leaving 8 bases between. The CDR3 spans 13 residues. Germline CDR1 reads SGHVT; CDR2 reads SQSDAQ. In DNA form, the CDR3 reads TGTGCCAGCAGCTTACCGGTGGTAGATACGCAGTATTTT. Translation: CASSLPVVDTQYF.

This clonotype was counted only a few times. This chain links TRBV5-1 with TRBJ2-3, with D possibly TRBD1 on 5 matching bases. Trimming stripped 4 bases from V and 6 bases from J, with 18 bases between. CDR3 size: 15 residues. Germline V lookup: CDR1 SGHRS, CDR2 YFSETQ. CDR3 bases: TGCGCCAGCAGCCCTGAGGACAAGGACCCCGATACGCAGTATTTT. It codes for CASSPEDKDPDTQYF.

This clonotype was observed a single time. The chain has TRBV7-9 and TRBJ2-2, with TRBD2 matching over 8 bases. The CDR3 contains 15 residues. J lost 7 bases, V lost 5 bases, and 9 bases had no gene match. From germline, CDR1 is SEHNR and CDR2 FQNEAQ (reference sequence). The CDR3 reads CASSAGLAGDGELFF. The CDR3 nucleotides are TGTGCCAGCAGCGCCGGACTAGCCGGAGACGGGGAGCTGTTTTTT. The variable domain in full, with the rest retrieved from reference TRBV7-9 and TRBJ2-2, is DTGVSQNPRHKITKRGQNVTFRCDPISEHNRLYWYRQTLGQGPEFLTYFQNEAQLEKSRLLSDRFSAERPKGSFSTLEIQRTEQGDSAMYLCASSAGLAGDGELFFGEGSRLTVL.

This chain connects TRBV29-1 to TRBJ2-7; unclear D gene. CDR1 and CDR2 from the germline V gene are SQVTM and ANQGSEA. V lost 4 bases and J lost 2, with 9 bases in between. The CDR3 has 12 amino acids. Written as DNA, the CDR3 is TGCAGCGTTGCCGGTTCCGCCTACGAGCAGTACTTC. It is translated as CSVAGSAYEQYF.

The V call is TRBV6-7, the J call TRBJ1-6; the match to TRBD1 covers 10 bases. TRBV6-7 has ORF status, its function being uncertain. The CDR3 length is 16 residues. With 0 bases clipped from V and 7 bases from J, the junction kept 3 bases outside the gene matches. As DNA, the CDR3 is TGTGCCAGCAGTTACTCGGGGGACAGGGGCAATTCACCCCTCCACTTT. It specifies CASSYSGDRGNSPLHF.

The rearrangement joins TRBV20-1 to TRBJ2-4; 12 bases align to TRBD1. Per germline, CDR1 DFQATT and CDR2 SNEGSKA (reference sequence). The CDR3 covers 15 residues. V was pared by 6 bases and J by 0 bases, with 3 bases of the junction left unmatched. The CDR3 DNA sequence: TGCAGTGCGGAGGGACAGGGGGCAGCCAAAAACATTCAGTACTTC. Amino acid sequence: CSAEGQGAAKNIQYF.

The V gene is TRBV15, the J gene TRBJ2-7; 13 bases align to TRBD2. Germline CDR1 is LNHNV and CDR2 is YYDKDF (reference sequence). This CDR3 contains 15 residues. V gave up 3 bases and J gave up 6 bases; unmatched junction bases: 5. The CDR3 nucleotides read TGTGCCACCAGCAGGCCACTAGCGGGGGGGCGCGAGCAGTACTTC. This codes for CATSRPLAGGREQYF.

This chain joins TRBV7-9 and TRBJ2-7; TRBD1 aligns across 10 bases. The V and J ends lost 7 bases and 3 bases, in that order; junction bases with no gene match: 6. CDR3 size: 14 residues. The germline CDR1 and CDR2 sequences are SEHNR and FQNEAQ (reference sequence). CDR3 in amino acids: CASTMGDRGYEQYF. In nucleotides, the CDR3 is TGTGCCAGCACCATGGGGGACAGGGGCTACGAGCAGTACTTC.

In this sample, this clonotype turned up many times. This chain links TRBV19 with TRBJ1-4, with D uncertain. With 5 bases removed from V and 0 bases from J, the gap between germline ends came to 13 bases. The CDR3 is 16 amino acids. Germline loops: CDR1 LNHDA, CDR2 SQIVND (reference sequence). The CDR3 bases are TGTGCCAGTAGTCCCCCCCGGGGTGCAACTAATGAAAAACTGTTTTTT. Its translation is CASSPPRGATNEKLFF.

In its sample, this clonotype was seen once. The genes are TRBV5-1 and TRBJ1-6; the D gene is possibly TRBD1 (6 bases). The CDR3 consists of 17 residues. With 4 bases removed from V and 8 bases from J, the gap between germline ends came to 22 bases. Germline-derived CDR1 and CDR2 are SGHRS and YFSETQ. The CDR3 here is CASSPWGTSGRDSPLHF. The CDR3 nucleotides are TGCGCCAGCAGCCCTTGGGGGACATCGGGCAGGGATTCACCCCTCCACTTT.

A word on this clonotype: A read error may account for a junction end that differs from germline. The chain joins TRBV5-1 to TRBJ2-5; 7 bases are a match to TRBD1. Germline loops: CDR1 SGHRS, CDR2 YFSETQ. CDR3 length equals 15 residues. Written as DNA, the CDR3 is TGTGCCAGCAGTTACGACAGGGTCTCCTACGAGACCCAGTACTTC. Amino acids: CASSYDRVSYETQYF. The full variable domain, in which reference TRBV5-1 and TRBJ2-5 provide the parts outside the CDR3, is KAGVTQTPRYLIKTRGQQVTLSCSPISGHRSVSWYQQTPGQGLQFLFEYFSETQRNKGNFPGRFSGRQFSNSRSEMNVSTLELGDSALYLCASSYDRVSYETQYFGPGTRLLVL.